A single sample is the source of the 17 T cell receptor beta chains below, sequenced in a study of post-analysis software for immune sequencing data. Study outcomes and limitations: The study found TRBV5-6, TRBV5-1 and TRBV20-1 among five or six TRBV segments more frequent in patients than controls.

Prepared libraries of TCR beta cDNA carried unique molecular identifiers. TCRdb processed the PCR reads anew with MiXCR; each CDR3 protein has one entry. The data contain about 200,000 distinct CDR3 sequences, around 29% of them singletons. These TCRs' antigens remain unknown. Sequenced material: blood. All receptors come from a girl aged 2 to 17 with multiple sclerosis.

The V call is TRBV27, the J call TRBJ1-5; D is unresolved. Germline CDR1 MNHEY, CDR2 SMNVEV (reference sequence). This CDR3 spans 15 amino acids. Trimming cost V 1 base and J 10 bases, with 17 bases left between them. The CDR3 spells CASSLYFGSNLPQHF. CDR3 sequence (DNA): TGTGCCAGCAGTTTATATTTCGGCTCCAATCTTCCCCAGCATTTT.

The rearrangement links TRBV5-1 to TRBJ2-1; 8 bases are shared with TRBD2. With V trimmed by 4 bases and J by 5 bases, 14 bases remained unmatched. CDR3 length equals 17 residues. CDR1 SGHRS and CDR2 YFSETQ come from the germline V gene. This chain's CDR3 is CASSLQVRGAGNNEQFF. CDR3 nucleotide sequence: TGCGCCAGCAGCCTCCAAGTGCGGGGGGCCGGCAACAATGAGCAGTTCTTC. Full variable domain (outside the CDR3, taken from reference TRBV5-1 and TRBJ2-1): KAGVTQTPRYLIKTRGQQVTLSCSPISGHRSVSWYQQTPGQGLQFLFEYFSETQRNKGNFPGRFSGRQFSNSRSEMNVSTLELGDSALYLCASSLQVRGAGNNEQFFGPGTRLTVL.

There are many counts of this clonotype. The J gene is TRBJ2-1, the V gene TRBV6-1; 10 bases map to TRBD1. The junction had 0 bases not matched to a gene; V was cut back by 1 base and J by 3 bases. Germline V gene data show CDR1 as MNHNS and CDR2 as SASEGT. The length of the CDR3 is 15 residues. CDR3 in DNA: TGTGCCAGCAGTGAAGGGACAGGGGGCTACAATGAGCAGTTCTTC. Its translation is CASSEGTGGYNEQFF.

This chain joins TRBV18 and TRBJ1-1, with unresolved D. Germline V gene data show CDR1 as KGHSH and CDR2 as LQKENI. Trimming cost V 3 bases and J 11 bases, with 16 bases left between them. The CDR3 extends over 13 amino acids. The CDR3 region is CASSPDSLLNAFF. In DNA form, the CDR3 reads TGTGCCAGCTCACCCGACTCCCTTCTTAACGCTTTCTTT.

This clonotype was observed a few times. The chain uses TRBV6-1 and TRBJ1-2; D is possibly TRBD1 (6 bases). The CDR3 extends over 12 amino acids. With 7 bases removed from V and 7 bases from J, the gap between germline ends came to 13 bases. Per the germline V gene, CDR1 is MNHNS and CDR2 is SASEGT. The CDR3 DNA is TGTGCCAGCAAACAGGGTGTAGTTGGCTACACCTTC. This encodes CASKQGVVGYTF.

In its sample, this clonotype was seen a few times. A much larger clone lies a single base off, so this may be a read error. V usage is TRBV2 and J usage is TRBJ2-7; 8 bases fit TRBD2. Per the germline V gene, CDR1 is SNHLY and CDR2 is FYNNEI. V gave up 11 bases and J gave up 5 bases; unmatched junction bases: 11. The CDR3 extends over 13 amino acids. The CDR3, as DNA: TGTGCCGCCGGGGGGGAAAGGACCAACGAGCAGTACTTC. Its protein is CAAGGERTNEQYF.

This clonotype was picked up many times. The gene calls are TRBV10-3 and TRBJ2-1, with 13 bases lining up with TRBD2. CDR3 size: 13 residues. CDR1 is ENHRY, CDR2 SYGVKD, per germline. V shed 4 bases and J 9 bases; nucleotides not matched to a gene: 0. CDR3 protein: CAISGLAGGEQFF. The CDR3 DNA reads TGTGCCATCAGTGGACTAGCGGGAGGTGAGCAGTTCTTC.

In this sample, this clonotype turned up a few times. This sequence joins TRBV20-1 and TRBJ1-4; D possibly corresponds to TRBD1 (5 bases). From germline, CDR1 is DFQATT and CDR2 SNEGSKA (reference sequence). Trimming removed 0 bases at V and 8 bases at J, with 13 bases between. The CDR3 totals 14 residues. CDR3 nucleotides: TGCAGTGCTAGAGATAGGAGGGACGAAGAAAAACTGTTTTTT. Translated, it gives CSARDRRDEEKLFF.

This chain links TRBV28 with TRBJ2-1; D possibly corresponds to TRBD2 (6 bases). V was trimmed by 5 bases and J by 8 bases, leaving 19 bases between them. CDR1 and CDR2 (germline): MDHEN, SYDVKM. The CDR3 has 15 amino acids. The CDR3 region is CASSRLVRRLDEQFF. CDR3 nucleotide sequence: TGTGCCAGCAGTCGACTAGTCCGCCGGTTGGATGAGCAGTTCTTC.

The rearrangement uses TRBV10-3 and TRBJ2-1; D possibly corresponds to TRBD2 (6 bases). Trimming removed 6 bases at V and 9 bases at J, with 18 bases between. Germline V gene lookup returns CDR1 ENHRY and CDR2 SYGVKD. The CDR3 contains 14 residues. The DNA for the CDR3 is TGTGCCATCAGGGAGATTGGTGGAGGGAGTGAGCAGTTCTTC. Its protein is CAIREIGGGSEQFF.

Of note for this clonotype: This may be a read error: a much more frequent sequence differs by one nucleotide. The CDR3 does not close with the conserved phenylalanine or tryptophan, likely indicating a read error. The chain employs TRBV6-4 and TRBJ2-1; TRBD1 aligns across 8 bases. Germline trimming cut 4 bases from V and 3 bases from J; bases unmatched to any gene: 8. The CDR3 extends over 16 amino acids. Per the germline V gene, CDR1 is MRHNA and CDR2 is SNTAGT. The DNA for the CDR3 is TGTGCCAGCAGTGCCGGACAGGGTGTAGGCTACAATGAGCAGTTCTGC. Translating it yields CASSAGQGVGYNEQFC.

Of note for this clonotype: Germline and junction disagree at one end, which may indicate a read error. The chain joins TRBV5-1 to TRBJ2-1; 7 bases align to TRBD1. TRBJ2-7 explains the end of the DNA better; the J call may be wrong. The V gene's germline CDR1 is SGHRS and CDR2 YFSETQ. The CDR3 runs to 15 residues. Here the CDR3 DNA reads TGCGTCAGCAGCTTGGGACAGCCCTCCTACAATGAGCAGTACTTC. This translates into CVSSLGQPSYNEQYF.

Comment on this clonotype: No conserved phenylalanine or tryptophan is present at the end of the CDR3, so a read error is the likely explanation. The chain uses TRBV20-1 and TRBJ2-3, with TRBD2 matching 11 bases. CDR3 length equals 15 residues. Germline V gene sequence: CDR1 DFQATT, CDR2 SNEGSKA (reference sequence). Unmatched junction bases numbered 13, after V lost 3 bases and J lost 11 bases. CDR3 in amino acids: CSASGTSGANFQQYV. Here the CDR3 DNA reads TGCAGTGCTAGCGGGACTAGCGGCGCCAATTTTCAGCAGTATGTT.

This clonotype has more than one count but fewer than ten. The chain couples TRBV3-1 to TRBJ1-6; 7 bases match TRBD1. The CDR3 runs to 15 residues. Trimming cost V 2 bases and J 10 bases; bases outside gene matches: 8. Per germline, CDR1 LGHDT and CDR2 YNNKEL (reference sequence). The CDR3 DNA reads TGTGCCAGCAGCCAAAGAAGGGGGCTTGGGTCACCCCTCCACTTT. Amino acids: CASSQRRGLGSPLHF.

In this sample, this clonotype turned up many times. This chain uses TRBV20-1 with TRBJ2-3; TRBD2 matches 10 bases. V lost 5 bases and J lost 2; bases outside the gene matches: 7. Looked up from germline, CDR1 is DFQATT and CDR2 is SNEGSKA (reference sequence). The CDR3 totals 15 residues. The CDR3 is CSAPDSGRNTDTQYF. The CDR3 DNA sequence: TGCAGTGCTCCGGATAGCGGGAGGAACACAGATACGCAGTATTTT.

The sample holds a few counts of this clonotype. V and J are TRBV7-2 and TRBJ1-6; possibly TRBD1 for D (5 bases). This CDR3 contains 12 residues. The V end lost 5 bases, the J end lost 11 bases, and 10 bases lay between the germline ends. CDR1 and CDR2 from the germline V gene are SGHTA and FQGNSA. In DNA form, the CDR3 reads TGTGCCAGCAGCACCAGGGTGCCACCCCTCCACTTT. It codes for CASSTRVPPLHF.

Notes on this clonotype: A much larger clone is a single base away; this may be a read error. This sequence joins TRBV5-1 and TRBJ1-2; 7 positions match TRBD1. Trimming cost V 0 bases and J 10 bases; bases outside gene matches: 6. This CDR3 has 13 amino acids. Germline CDR1 reads SGHRS; CDR2 reads YFSETQ. The CDR3 region is CASSLGQGNDYTF. For the CDR3, the DNA is TGCGCCAGCAGCTTGGGACAGGGCAACGACTACACCTTC.